The source of this TCR beta chain is a study of T cell responses to AZD1222 COVID-19 vaccine. General study points: Unmutated regions of variants are reportedly targeted by nearly half of spike-specific TCRs. Vaccine-associated CD4 TCRs spanned spike, dominant at 160-218 and 743-854.

To note about this clone: The antigen is unknown.

Second doses were pooled across both intervals (about 4 or about 12 weeks). Trimming left V 6 bases short and J 0 bases short, with 5 bases between. The germline V gene encodes CDR1 LNHDA and CDR2 SQIVND (reference sequence). This CDR3 is 12 amino acids long. Profiling relied on immunoSEQ multiplex PCR, and the TCRdb table lists in-frame clones only, not all of them. The sample gives about 170,000 clones, 70% to 90% of which show up once; around 0.99% is in the top ten. Here the sequenced sample was peripheral blood, taken 28 days after the second AZD1222 dose. The rearrangement uses TRBV19 and TRBJ2-5; D not certain. The receptor's source is an adult who received the AZD1222 COVID-19 vaccine. The CDR3: CASSRDQETQYF. The CDR3 DNA reads as TGTGCCAGTAGCCGGGACCAAGAGACCCAGTACTTC.